Listed below are T cell receptor beta chains from one sample, sequenced in a study of human T cells and chemical hapten exposure. Each CDR3 protein is one row after TCRdb ran MiXCR on the RACE reads. The table has 65,000 to 90,000 distinct CDR3 sequences, about 14% seen once. The sample was whole blood, taken in connection with sensitization to the hapten diphenylcyclopropenone (DPC). The receptors shown here come from a woman between 50 and 59 years old with alopecia areata. Some clones in this sample may be carry-over from other donors' samples. The CDR3 runs from the conserved cysteine through the conserved F or W. D genes are given only for firm matches. Clone size is not always given. Where it is, it says once, few, many or a class for expanded clones.

len	abundance	d_gene	v_gene	j_gene	CDR3aa	CDR3nt
14	many	TRBD2	TRBV19	TRBJ2-3	CASSPAGVTDTQYF	TGTGCCAGTAGTCCGGCGGGAGTAACAGATACGCAGTATTTT
16	-	TRBD2	TRBV12-3/TRBV12-4	TRBJ2-3	CASRRSGATSTDTQYF	TGTGCCAGCAGACGTAGCGGGGCTACTAGCACAGATACGCAGTATTTT
14	few	-	TRBV5-4	TRBJ1-1	CASSLDISNTEAFF	TGTGCCAGCAGCTTGGACATTTCGAACACTGAAGCTTTCTTT
15	few	-	TRBV4-1	TRBJ1-3	CASSSVQSSGNTIYF	TGCGCCAGCAGCTCGGTACAGAGCTCTGGAAACACCATATATTTT
14	few	-	TRBV7-6	TRBJ2-5	CASSLEPGIETQYF	TGTGCCAGCAGCTTAGAGCCAGGGATAGAGACCCAGTACTTC
14	-	-	TRBV6-1	TRBJ2-1	CASSELRKSHEQFF	TGTGCCAGCAGTGAATTGAGGAAAAGCCATGAGCAGTTCTTC
17	-	-	TRBV15	TRBJ2-7	CATSREPGGRSSYEQYF	TGTGCCACCAGCAGAGAACCCGGCGGTAGGAGCTCCTACGAGCAGTACTTC
13	-	TRBD1	TRBV20-1	TRBJ2-6	CSARQGQANVLTF	TGCAGTGCTCGACAGGGGCAGGCCAACGTCCTGACTTTC
14	-	-	TRBV7-9	TRBJ2-5	CASSLAEGKETQYF	TGTGCCAGCAGCTTAGCGGAGGGAAAAGAGACCCAGTACTTC
16	-	TRBD2	TRBV7-9	TRBJ2-1	CASSPTTSGRVNEQFF	TGTGCCAGCAGCCCAACTACTAGCGGGAGAGTCAATGAGCAGTTCTTC
15	few	-	TRBV19	TRBJ2-7	CASSIDGRLGAEQYF	TGTGCCAGTAGTATCGACGGGAGGTTGGGGGCCGAGCAGTACTTC
16	few	-	TRBV5-1	TRBJ2-2	CASSLTGRPNTGELFF	TGCGCCAGCAGCTTGACGGGAAGGCCGAACACCGGGGAGCTGTTTTTT
14	-	TRBD2	TRBV7-9	TRBJ2-7	CASSLRREGLEQYF	TGTGCCAGCAGCTTACGGCGGGAGGGCCTCGAGCAGTACTTC
12	many	-	TRBV3-1	TRBJ2-5	CASSQGYQTQYF	TGTGCCAGCAGCCAAGGTTATCAGACCCAGTACTTC
15	few	TRBD2	TRBV27	TRBJ2-7	CASSPPGLARNEQYF	TGTGCCAGCAGTCCACCGGGACTAGCGCGAAACGAGCAGTACTTC
13	-	-	TRBV6-1	TRBJ1-5	CASSEYFNQPQHF	TGTGCCAGCAGTGAATATTTTAATCAGCCCCAGCATTTT
14	few	-	TRBV12-3/TRBV12-4	TRBJ2-5	CASSLGGRKETQYF	TGTGCCAGCAGTTTAGGGGGCAGAAAAGAGACCCAGTACTTC
15	-	-	TRBV7-2	TRBJ2-5	CASSLRLEGQETQYF	TGTGCCAGCAGCTTGCGACTAGAAGGACAAGAGACCCAGTACTTC
15	few	TRBD1	TRBV7-8	TRBJ1-5	CASSGRTGGNQPQHF	TGTGCCAGCAGCGGAAGAACAGGGGGCAATCAGCCCCAGCATTTT
14	-	TRBD2	TRBV5-1	TRBJ2-3	CASKPSGTSDTQYF	TGCGCCAGCAAGCCTAGCGGAACCTCAGATACGCAGTATTTT
15	-	TRBD1	TRBV7-2	TRBJ2-3	CASSSGQGSTDTQYF	TGTGCCAGCAGCTCAGGACAGGGTTCCACAGATACGCAGTATTTT
12	-	-	TRBV3-1	TRBJ1-1	CASSQGRGEAFF	TGTGCCAGCAGCCAGGGACGAGGGGAAGCTTTCTTT
11	few	-	TRBV7-2	TRBJ2-5	CASSQTETQYF	TGTGCCAGCAGCCAGACGGAGACCCAGTACTTC
15	few	-	TRBV7-2	TRBJ2-1	CASSLVWGIDNEQFF	TGTGCCAGCAGCTTAGTATGGGGTATCGACAATGAGCAGTTCTTC
15	many	-	TRBV5-1	TRBJ2-6	CASSIDSSGANVLTF	TGCGCCAGCAGCATCGACAGCTCTGGGGCCAACGTCCTGACTTTC
16	-	-	TRBV20-1	TRBJ2-7	CSARNSKTSGLYEQYF	TGCAGTGCTAGAAACTCCAAGACATCGGGATTATACGAGCAGTACTTC
16	few	-	TRBV5-4	TRBJ1-1	CASSLGQKIQNTEAFF	TGTGCCAGCAGCTTGGGACAGAAAATCCAAAACACTGAAGCTTTCTTT
14	-	TRBD1	TRBV6-5	TRBJ1-1	CASSWTGARTEAFF	TGTGCCAGCAGTTGGACAGGGGCGAGGACTGAAGCTTTCTTT
14	once	TRBD2	TRBV20-1	TRBJ2-7	CSAKTSGRAREQYF	TGCAGTGCTAAAACTAGCGGGAGGGCCCGAGAGCAGTACTTC
16	many	TRBD2	TRBV7-6	TRBJ2-1	CASSSRREGPYNEQFF	TGTGCCAGCAGCTCTCGGCGGGAGGGCCCCTACAATGAGCAGTTCTTC
15	many	-	TRBV12-3/TRBV12-4	TRBJ2-7	CASSLAGVHSYEQYF	TGTGCCAGCAGTTTGGCGGGTGTGCACTCCTACGAGCAGTACTTC
17	many	-	TRBV18	TRBJ2-6	CASSPRTKNSGANVLTF	TGTGCCAGCTCACCACGAACCAAAAACTCTGGGGCCAACGTCCTGACTTTC
15	-	-	TRBV6-2/TRBV6-3	TRBJ2-1	CASSGYRANYNEQFF	TGTGCCAGCAGTGGGTACAGGGCAAACTACAATGAGCAGTTCTTC
13	once	-	TRBV29-1	TRBJ1-6	CSVAGTEGSPLHF	TGCAGCGTCGCCGGGACGGAAGGTTCACCCCTCCACTTT
12	few	-	TRBV6-6	TRBJ1-1	CASSSRNTEAFF	TGTGCCAGCAGCAGCCGTAACACTGAAGCTTTCTTT
18	few	-	TRBV7-6	TRBJ2-3	CASSHRAGGSPLTDTQYF	TGTGCCAGCAGCCATAGGGCTGGGGGCTCACCGCTCACAGATACGCAGTATTTT
13	-	-	TRBV29-1	TRBJ2-3	CSVVITSGDTQYF	TGCAGCGTTGTGATCACATCGGGGGATACGCAGTATTTT
14	few	TRBD1	TRBV27	TRBJ2-7	CASSLQGANYEQCF	TGTGCCAGCAGTCTACAGGGGGCGAACTACGAGCAGTGCTTT
14	-	TRBD1	TRBV18	TRBJ1-5	CASSPGQANQPQHF	TGTGCCAGCTCACCCGGACAGGCCAATCAGCCCCAGCATTTT
12	-	-	TRBV6-2/TRBV6-3	TRBJ2-7	CASRRPPYEQYF	TGTGCCAGCAGGAGACCCCCCTACGAGCAGTACTTC
13	-	-	TRBV29-1	TRBJ2-1	CSGSVRASNEQFF	TGCAGCGGCTCTGTCCGCGCGAGTAATGAGCAGTTCTTC